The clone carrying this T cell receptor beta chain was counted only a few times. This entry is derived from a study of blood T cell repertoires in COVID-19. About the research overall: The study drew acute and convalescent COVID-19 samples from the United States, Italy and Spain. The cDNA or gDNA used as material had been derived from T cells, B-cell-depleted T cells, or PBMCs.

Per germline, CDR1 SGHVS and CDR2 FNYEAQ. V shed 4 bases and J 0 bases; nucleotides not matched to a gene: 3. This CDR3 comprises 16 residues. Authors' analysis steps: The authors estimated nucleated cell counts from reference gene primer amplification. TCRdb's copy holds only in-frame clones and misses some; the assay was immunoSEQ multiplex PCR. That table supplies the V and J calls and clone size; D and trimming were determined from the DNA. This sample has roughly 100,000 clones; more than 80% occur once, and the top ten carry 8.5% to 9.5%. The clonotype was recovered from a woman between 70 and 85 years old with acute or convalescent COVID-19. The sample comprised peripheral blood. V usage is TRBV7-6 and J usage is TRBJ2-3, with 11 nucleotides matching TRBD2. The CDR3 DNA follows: TGTGCCAGCAGCTCCATAGCGGGAGGGAGCACAGATACGCAGTATTTT. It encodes CASSSIAGGSTDTQYF.